This T cell receptor (beta chain) stems from a study of CD8+CD57+ T cells in acquired aplastic anemia. Overall study: Sorted CD4+ and CD8+ cells yielded around 3 ug of DNA on average.

Study-level points and caveats: There were 25 to 35 CD8+ CDR3 sequences that occurred in both patients and controls. The CD8+ Simpson's diversity of patients and controls was not significantly different.

It was genomic DNA that served as the template for profiling TCR beta VDJ and CDR3. TCRdb reprocessed the reads with MiXCR, giving one entry per CDR3 protein. The data hold approximately 170,000 distinct CDR3 sequences, with over 40% observed a single time. CDR1 LNHDA and CDR2 SQIVND come from the germline V gene (reference sequence). There are 13 residues in the CDR3. For sequencing, patients were chosen who had shown expansion of CD8+CD57+ cells by flow cytometry. To note about this clonotype: Its antigen remains unknown. One junction end disagrees with the germline gene, perhaps due to a read error.

The rearrangement uses TRBV19 and TRBJ2-7; D not certain. Material for sequencing was sorted CD4+, CD8+, or CD8+CD57+ T cells (not recorded which) from PBMCs. The receptor comes from a human donor with aplastic anemia. CDR3 sequence: CASSIPGSYERYF. DNA of the CDR3: TGTGCCAGTAGTATTCCGGGCTCCTACGAGCGGTACTTC.